This is a list of T cell receptor beta chains from one sample in a study of T cells in Graves' hyperthyroidism and ophthalmopathy. One entry per CDR3 protein results from TCRdb running MiXCR on the multiplex PCR reads. The sample carries roughly 600,000 distinct CDR3 sequences, about 14% recorded once. The sequenced material came from blood. Source of these receptors: a woman between 45 and 60 years old with Graves' ophthalmopathy. The CDR3 runs from the conserved cysteine through the conserved F or W. The D gene is left open where the match is weak. Expanded clones get a size class; other rows say once, few or many, or leave the size out.

>TRBJ2-7|many|TRBD1|TRBV6-1
TGTGCCAGCAGTCGCGGACAGGGAAGGGAGCAGTACTTC
CASSRGQGREQYF
>TRBJ1-1|many|-|TRBV6-2/TRBV6-3
TGTGCCAGCAGTTACTTGGGGGCTGAATTTGAAGCTTTCTTT
CASSYLGAEFEAFF
>TRBJ2-5|few|TRBD2|TRBV15
TGTGCCACCAGCAGAGGGGAGGGGAGGGAGGGCCAAAAGACCCAGTACTTC
CATSRGEGREGQKTQYF
>TRBJ2-7|few|TRBD2|TRBV5-1
TGCGCCAGCAGCTTAGGGACTAGCGGGATATTCAACGAGCAGTACTTC
CASSLGTSGIFNEQYF
>TRBJ2-2|many|-|TRBV7-8
TGTGCCAGCAGCTTAGCGTTTTTCCCTCCCGGGGAGCTGTTTTTT
CASSLAFFPPGELFF
>TRBJ2-7|few|TRBD1|TRBV5-1
TGCGCCAGCAGTTACTCGGGACAGGGCCAATACGAGCAGTACTTC
CASSYSGQGQYEQYF
>TRBJ2-1|many|-|TRBV6-1
TGTGCCAGCAGCTCCTCCCGTGTAGAGCAGTTCTTC
CASSSSRVEQFF
>TRBJ2-7|-|TRBD2|TRBV12-3/TRBV12-4
TGTGCCAGCAGTTCCTCCACTAGCGGGAGGGTAGGGTACTTC
CASSSSTSGRVGYF
>TRBJ2-7|-|-|TRBV29-1
TGCAGCGTGTTACTCGGGACACTATACTACGAGCAGTACTTC
CSVLLGTLYYEQYF
>TRBJ2-7|-|-|TRBV6-2/TRBV6-3
TGTGCCAGCGGGGCTACCTACGAGCAGTACTTC
CASGATYEQYF
>TRBJ2-1|many|-|TRBV20-1
TGCAGTGCTGCCCCGTTGACAGTTAACTACAATGAGCAGTTCTTC
CSAAPLTVNYNEQFF
>TRBJ2-5|few|-|TRBV28
TGTGCCAGCAGTTTTGAGGGGGAGGGATGGGAGACCCAGTACTTC
CASSFEGEGWETQYF
>TRBJ2-5|-|TRBD2|TRBV5-1
TGCGCCAGCAGCCCCCGGATAACTAGCGGGAGAGGAGAGACCCAGTACTTC
CASSPRITSGRGETQYF
>TRBJ2-1|many|TRBD2|TRBV6-1
TGTGCCAGCAGTTCGACGCGGGAGCCCTACAATGAGCAGTTCTTC
CASSSTREPYNEQFF
>TRBJ2-3|many|-|TRBV7-3
TGTGCCAGCAGCTCACAATCCACAGATACGCAGTATTTT
CASSSQSTDTQYF
>TRBJ2-7|many|-|TRBV6-5
TGTGCCAGCAGTTACGAGGAGGGTCGGAGCTCCTACGAGCAGTACTTC
CASSYEEGRSSYEQYF
>TRBJ2-7|many|TRBD2|TRBV28
TGTGCCAGCAGTTTCCTTCCATCCGGGACTAGCCACTACGAGCAGTACTTC
CASSFLPSGTSHYEQYF
>TRBJ2-5|-|TRBD1|TRBV24-1
TGTGCCACCAGTGATTTAAGACAGGGGGGGGAGACCCAGTACTTC
CATSDLRQGGETQYF
>TRBJ2-7|few|-|TRBV29-1
TGCAGCGTTTATGACAGGCCTGGGTCCTACGAGCAGTACTTC
CSVYDRPGSYEQYF
>TRBJ2-7|-|-|TRBV5-1
TGCGCCAGCAGCTCGAACGGGACGGCCGAGCAGTACTTC
CASSSNGTAEQYF
>TRBJ1-5|few|TRBD1|TRBV6-2/TRBV6-3
TGTGCCAGCACCCTTTCGCCGGGACAGGGGAAGGGCAATCAGCCCCAGCATTTT
CASTLSPGQGKGNQPQHF
>TRBJ2-2|many|TRBD1|TRBV24-1
TGTGCCACAGGGACAGGCTGGAACACCGGGGAGCTGTTTTTT
CATGTGWNTGELFF
>TRBJ2-3|-|-|TRBV7-3
TGTGCCAGCAGCAACTACAGAGACACAGATACGCAGTATTTT
CASSNYRDTDTQYF
>TRBJ2-7|many|-|TRBV11-2
TGTGCCAGCAGCTCCATTCATTGGGAGCAGTACTTC
CASSSIHWEQYF
>TRBJ2-6|-|TRBD1|TRBV6-5
TGTGCCAGCAGTTACCGGGGACAGGGGGCATATGGGGCCAACGTCCTGACTTTC
CASSYRGQGAYGANVLTF
>TRBJ2-1|many|TRBD2|TRBV2
TGTGCCAGCATGAGGCGGGAGATAATGAATGAGCAGTTCTTC
CASMRREIMNEQFF
>TRBJ1-1|-|-|TRBV20-1
TGCAGTGCTAGCGGGTTGAACACTGAAGCTTTCTTT
CSASGLNTEAFF
>TRBJ1-4|many|TRBD1|TRBV7-9
TGTGCCAGCAGCTTAGGGGGACAGCCTAATGAAAAACTGTTTTTT
CASSLGGQPNEKLFF
>TRBJ2-5|-|TRBD2|TRBV12-3/TRBV12-4
TGTGCCAGCAGTTTATGGGAGACTAGCAAACCTAAAGAGACCCAGTACTTC
CASSLWETSKPKETQYF
>TRBJ1-1|many|-|TRBV29-1
TGCAGCGTTGAAGAGGGATTGGGCACTGAAGCTTTCTTT
CSVEEGLGTEAFF
>TRBJ2-5|many|-|TRBV20-1
TGCAGTGCTAGTTTATCGGCGGGGATGCAAGAGACCCAGTACTTC
CSASLSAGMQETQYF
>TRBJ2-1|-|TRBD2|TRBV19
TGTGCCAGTCAGGGACTAGCGGGAGGTTCTCCTAATGAGCAGTTCTTC
CASQGLAGGSPNEQFF
>TRBJ2-3|many|TRBD2|TRBV4-1
TGCGCCAGCAGCCACACACTAGCGGGAGGTGGTGGCGGCACAGATACGCAGTATTTT
CASSHTLAGGGGGTDTQYF
>TRBJ2-1|many|TRBD2|TRBV12-3/TRBV12-4
TGTGCCAGCAGGTTCAGACTAGCGGGAGACCATTTAATCTCCTACAATGAGCAGTTCTTC
CASRFRLAGDHLISYNEQFF
>TRBJ2-3|-|-|TRBV29-1
TGCAGCGTTTTAGGTTCCGTCACAGATACGCAGTATTTT
CSVLGSVTDTQYF
>TRBJ1-6|-|-|TRBV7-9
TGTGCCAGCAGCGCCTCTACGGGGCAGGGTGCGACACCCCTCCACTTT
CASSASTGQGATPLHF
>TRBJ2-4|-|-|TRBV6-1
TGTGCCAGCATGGGGATGTACGGAGTTGCCAAAAACATTCAGTACTTC
CASMGMYGVAKNIQYF
>TRBJ2-5|many|-|TRBV20-1
TGCAGTGCTAGACTCGCGGGGCAGACCCAGTACTTC
CSARLAGQTQYF
>TRBJ2-7|many|TRBD2|TRBV6-1
TGTGCCAGCAGTGAATCTGCTAGGCGGGAGGGCTACGAGCAGTACTTC
CASSESARREGYEQYF
>TRBJ1-1|few|-|TRBV25-1
TGTGCCAGCAGTGAATCCCCAGGGGCCGGGGCTTTCTTT
CASSESPGAGAFF
>TRBJ2-7|many|-|TRBV20-1
TGCAGTGCTGCCCGGGACCCTCAATACGAGCAGTACTTC
CSAARDPQYEQYF
>TRBJ2-1|many|-|TRBV10-2
TGCGCCAGCAGAAACCTAGCGAACAATGAGCAGTTCTTC
CASRNLANNEQFF
>TRBJ1-5|many|-|TRBV2
TGTGCCAGCAGTGAAAGGGGTGACAGCAATCAGCCCCAGCATTTT
CASSERGDSNQPQHF